What follows describes a single T cell receptor beta chain. Its antigen is not identified. Both 60 Vbeta primers and 13 Jbeta primers went into the PCR. As handled by the study authors: Unique TCR beta chains totaled approximately 83 million in a later count, with some 10 million of them shared. The repertoire was sequenced with immunoSEQ multiplex PCR; TCRdb's copy has only in-frame clones and lacks some. Clone size and the V and J calls come from that table; the DNA yielded D and trimming. Among 150,000 to 200,000 clones listed, approximately 81% were seen once. The data belong to a study of cytomegalovirus exposure and HLA in healthy donors. Trimming pared 4 bases from V and 6 bases from J, leaving 9 bases between. The germline CDR1 and CDR2 sequences are LGHNA and YSLEER. CDR3 size: 13 residues. Study-level findings and limits: Among the CMV-associated chains, three were confirmed in vitro as specific for CMV antigens. Analyzed later, association rates of TCRs varied across HLA loci, with DRB1 most and HLA-C fewest.

The sequenced sample consisted of PBMCs. The receptor's source is a woman aged 45 to 65 in good health and CMV-seronegative. The chain employs TRBV4-3 and TRBJ2-2; D might be TRBD2 (5 bases). This CDR3 reads CASSLTRAGELFF. The CDR3 nucleotides are TGCGCCAGCAGCCTTACTAGAGCCGGGGAGCTGTTTTTT.